This T cell receptor beta chain originates from a study of regulatory T cells in long-lasting Graves disease. In the study overall: Newly diagnosed Graves' patients had taken antithyroid drugs under 3 months.

Investigators prepared the TCR beta libraries by applying iRepertoire HTBI primers and Arm-PCR of CDR3 regions. Original methodology: Identified segments across samples numbered 55 to 70 TRBV and more than 12 TRBJ. TCRdb called the multiplex PCR reads again in MiXCR, with one record for every CDR3 protein. The V and J calls come from TCRdb's annotation, not from the publication. The table has around 420,000 distinct CDR3 sequences, about a sixth seen once. CDR3 size: 13 residues. V was cut by 3 bases and J by 8 bases, with 13 bases left in between. Many counts were recorded for this clonotype. The sample's time point: newly diagnosed GD, antithyroid drugs for less than 3 months. There was RNA extracted from PBMCs, and the TCR library was made from it. Patients were from an endocrinology department in Xi'an, China.

The sample in question was peripheral blood mononuclear cells (PBMCs), obtained at new diagnosis, from a patient treated with antithyroid drugs. This receptor was taken from a female donor with Graves disease. V and J are TRBV12-3 or TRBV12-4 and TRBJ1-1; a weak D match, TRBD1 (6 bases). The CDR3 coding sequence is TGTGCCAGCAGTTTTCGAAAGGACAGCGAAGCTTTCTTT. It encodes CASSFRKDSEAFF.